Described below is a single T cell receptor beta chain sequence and its context. The table came from immunoSEQ multiplex PCR; TCRdb's copy has only in-frame clones and leaves some out. Among 66,000 or so clones listed, 85% were seen once. This record comes from a study of OX40 agonist ivuxolimab in advanced cancers. CDR1 is MDHEN and CDR2 is SYDVKM in the germline V gene. V lost 5 bases to trimming and J lost 3 bases; unmatched junction nucleotides: 5. The CDR3 spans 14 residues. The V gene is TRBV28, the J gene TRBJ1-2; 8 nucleotides align to TRBD1. The clonotype comes from an adult with an advanced solid tumor such as melanoma, head and neck, liver or kidney cancer. The input for sequencing was CD4+ or CD8+ T cells sorted from blood, taken in a trial of the OX40 agonist ivuxolimab. CDR3 residues: CASSIGQGDYGYTF. In DNA, the CDR3 is TGTGCCAGCAGTATCGGACAGGGAGACTATGGCTACACCTTC.